This T cell receptor (beta chain) emerged from a study of T-cell memory formation after mild COVID-19 (dated by TCRdb to about 2021). Regarding the complete study: TCR sequence clusters from the two donors were largely donor specific. Two young, previously healthy adult volunteers made up the cohort, one male and one female. In a couple of donors, T-cell clones that expanded and contracted after mild COVID-19 were followed by sequencing TCRalpha and TCRbeta repertoires longitudinally. Results the study describes overall, beyond this receptor: Contracting CD4+ clones appeared mostly in the CM and EM memory subsets, whereas CD8+ clones were enriched in EMRA. Balanced CD4/CD8 phenotypes were observed for clones contracting from day 15 to 85, whereas a bias towards CD4+ was observed for a second wave of clones expanding from day 15 to 37. Only a couple of mild cases were covered by the study, and larger cohorts that include severe cases with pre-infection samples were considered necessary. The detection of some responding clones in pre-infection memory suggests that pre-existing cross-reactive memory T cells joined the SARS-CoV-2 response. The second-wave clones that peaked on day 37 were not confirmed to be SARS-CoV-2 specific.

Ficoll-Paque density gradient centrifugation was the method used to isolate PBMCs. Unmatched junction bases come to 10, with V trimmed by 4 bases and J by 5 bases. Its CDR3 holds 15 amino acids, cysteine through phenylalanine. Only the CDR3 DNA stays, 45 bases, in frame from base 1. Reading the germline V gene gives CDR1 SGHRS and CDR2 YFSETQ. Sequencing relied on an Illumina NovaSeq 6000. Using 5'RACE with constant-segment primers, TCRalpha and TCRbeta cDNA libraries were constructed, with sample barcodes and unique molecular identifiers added in the process. Trizol reagent was used to extract RNA from every sample. Libraries were amplified in two PCR steps, with a second sample barcode and Illumina TruSeq adapters added in the second step. Libraries were sequenced on an Illumina NovaSeq with 2 x 150 bp paired-end reads. On the authors' methods: Reads were demultiplexed and collapsed into UMI-guided consensus sequences with migec v1.2.7. Using mixcr v2.1.11, UMI consensuses were aligned to TRA and TRB V and J templates and then assembled into clonotypes. Expanded or contracted clonotypes were those called significant by both edgeR and NoisET, with noise models trained on biological replicates. For edgeR calls, the cutoffs were a false discovery rate-adjusted p below 0.01 and a log2 fold-change threshold of 1. As an exploratory analysis of dynamics, max-normalized trajectories of the 1000 most abundant clonotypes were examined by PCA with hierarchical clustering. Each responding clone was given a CD4 or CD8 phenotype based on the CD4+ and CD8+ repertoires, which had been sequenced separately. TCRdb trimmed the raw reads at Q25, called clones with MiXCR and kept productive beta chains. Duplicate CDR3 protein sequences are folded into a single record with the most common DNA and genes. In this record, the V and J calls reflect TCRdb's handling and not the investigators' own analysis. Present in this sample are 200,000 to 250,000 distinct CDR3 sequences, approximately 10% of which were seen just once. Approximately 3% of the sample lies in the top ten.

This clonotype was counted a few times. Its specific antigen is unknown. No base qualities exist here, and no much larger clone lies one base off it. This TCR was recovered from a man between 18 and 29 years old who had mild COVID-19 (a few samples of this study predate the infection). The sample titles of this study are shuffled in the database, so cell type and time point are left out; the donor was told from shared clones. Sample: PBMCs or a T cell subset sorted from them (not recorded which). Recombination linked TRBV5-1 to TRBJ2-5, with 8 central nucleotides matching TRBD2. The CDR3 region: CASSPGGITGETQYF. Read as DNA, the sequence is TGCGCCAGCAGCCCGGGGGGGATTACGGGCGAGACCCAGTACTTC. Where the CDR3 stops, the reference TRBV5-1 and TRBJ2-5 genes take over; the full variable domain is KAGVTQTPRYLIKTRGQQVTLSCSPISGHRSVSWYQQTPGQGLQFLFEYFSETQRNKGNFPGRFSGRQFSNSRSEMNVSTLELGDSALYLCASSPGGITGETQYFGPGTRLLVL.